The sequence of this T cell receptor beta chain was determined in a study of cytomegalovirus exposure and HLA in healthy donors. The study's findings and limits: Being productive about 90% or about 30% of the time was typical of most TCR beta V segments in an earlier analysis.

PCR primers comprised 60 Vbeta and 13 Jbeta primers. Here immunoSEQ multiplex PCR was the method, and the copy in TCRdb shows in-frame clones only, minus some. The sample has around 99,000 clones; around 77% are singletons. Germline values: CDR1 SGHRS, CDR2 YFSETQ. Trimming removed 1 base from V and 2 bases from J, with 13 bases in between. The CDR3 contains 15 residues. Comment on this clone: Antigen: not known.

What was sequenced was PBMCs. This receptor was taken from a man between 35 and 55 years old in good health and CMV-seronegative. The J gene is TRBJ2-7, the V gene TRBV5-1; D perhaps matches TRBD2 (6 bases). The CDR3 DNA is TGCGCCAGCAGCTTGTCTAGCGAAGCTACCTACGAGCAGTACTTC. Amino acids: CASSLSSEATYEQYF.